This T cell receptor (beta chain) was found in a study of blood T cell repertoires in COVID-19. Turning to the study itself: The United States, Italy and Spain were the sources of the acute and convalescent COVID-19 samples.

Per the study methods: Amplification from reference gene primers served as the basis for estimated nucleated cell counts. The repertoire was sequenced with immunoSEQ multiplex PCR; TCRdb's copy has only in-frame clones and lacks some. V, J and clone size derive from that table, while D and trimming were established from the DNA sequence. The sample shows over 200,000 clones, roughly 84% of them seen only once. Adults between about 18 and 89 years of age took part from about two dozen US areas. The recovered donors of Cohort 3 showed two negative PCRs, clearance, or symptom resolution. Sequences were obtained from PBMCs or T cells enriched from blood (not recorded which). The source is a woman in her thirties or forties who had recovered from COVID-19.

The CDR3 sequence: CASSGTHLNEQFF. CDR3 nucleotides: TGTGCCAGCAGCGGGACTCATTTAAATGAGCAGTTCTTC. This chain joins TRBV12-3 or TRBV12-4 and TRBJ2-1; possible D gene TRBD2, 6 bases. This CDR3 spans 13 amino acids. Trimming cost V 6 bases and J 7 bases, with 13 bases left between them.